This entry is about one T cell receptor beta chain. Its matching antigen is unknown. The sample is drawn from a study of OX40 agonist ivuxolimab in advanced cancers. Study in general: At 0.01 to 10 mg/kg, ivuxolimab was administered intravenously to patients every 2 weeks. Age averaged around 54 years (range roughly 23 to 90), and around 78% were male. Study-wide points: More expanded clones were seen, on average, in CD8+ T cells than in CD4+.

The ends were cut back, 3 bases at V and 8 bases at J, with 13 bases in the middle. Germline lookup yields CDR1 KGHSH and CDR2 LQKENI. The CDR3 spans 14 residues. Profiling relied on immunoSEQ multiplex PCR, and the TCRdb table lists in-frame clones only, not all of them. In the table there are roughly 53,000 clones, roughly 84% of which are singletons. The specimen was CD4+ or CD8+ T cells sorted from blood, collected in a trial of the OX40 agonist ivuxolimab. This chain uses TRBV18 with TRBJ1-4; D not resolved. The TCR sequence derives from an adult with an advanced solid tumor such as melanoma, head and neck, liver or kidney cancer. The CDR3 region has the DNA TGTGCCAGCTCACCGAACACAGAGAAGGAAAAACTGTTTTTT. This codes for CASSPNTEKEKLFF.